This T cell receptor beta chain was captured by sequencing in a study of blood T cell repertoires in COVID-19 (TCRdb year 2020). Turning to the overall study: Samples covering the acute and convalescent phases of COVID-19 were provided by collaborators in the United States, Italy and Spain. A freely available public database, intended as a resource for researchers studying the immune response to SARS-CoV-2, is where the repertoires were released. The sample metadata nearly always contained a de-identified subject ID, COVID-19 status, age in years and sex. Where HLA class I and class II types were available, the types were taken from metadata supplied by the sample provider, not from assay-based typing. Samples were obtained from the ongoing ImmuneRACE study (first 160 participants) and from about 1,300 subjects provided by 6 global collaborators. The dataset comprised deeply sampled blood TCRbeta repertoires from subjects exposed to, actively infected with, or recovered from COVID-19. The prospective study material was composed of cDNA or gDNA derived from T cells, B-cell-depleted T cells, or PBMCs. Summary of the overall study and its limitations: How much clinical and demographic metadata was included differed by source and by participant, and the metadata was provided uncurated.

The immunoSEQ Assay, a bias-controlled multiplex PCR, was used to amplify TCRbeta CDR3 regions from genomic DNA. The authors processed their data as follows. The number of nucleated cells in each sample was estimated by amplification of reference gene primers within the assay. Sequence reads were collapsed and filtered to measure the absolute abundance of every unique TCRbeta CDR3 rearrangement. For each sample, productive Simpson clonality was calculated by taking the square root of Simpson's diversity index across productive rearrangements. TCRdb carries this immuneACCESS record with in-frame sequences only. Its versions omit some clonotypes, under half of them owing to an unresolved V gene in the studies checked, with the rest unexplained. The V and J calls and clone size come from that table; D and trimming were worked out from the DNA. In this sample the table shows fewer than 120,000 clones, about 80% of which occur a single time. The top ten hold about 3.7% of the sample.

Compared with germline, V lacks 2 bases and J lacks 7 bases; bases without a gene match: 5. Per the germline V gene, ENHRY is the CDR1 and SYGVKD is the CDR2. Measured from the cysteine to the phenylalanine, the CDR3 is 14 residues long. Solely the CDR3 DNA is kept, with 42 bases framed from the first base. Concerning this clone itself: Its antigen is not yet known. The input lacks base qualities; no much larger clone sits a single base away.

Collaborating institutions collected whole blood in K2EDTA tubes following their own protocols. For TCRbeta analysis, collaborators shipped samples in one of three forms: frozen whole blood, isolated PBMCs, or DNA extracted from either of those sample types. The chain employs TRBV10-3 and TRBJ1-5, with 7 bases in between that match TRBD1. The sequence derives from a woman of 80 years or more with acute or convalescent COVID-19. Source material: peripheral blood. The CDR3 region: CAISERQGEQPQHF. The nucleotide sequence is given as TGTGCCATCAGTGAGAGACAGGGTGAGCAGCCCCAGCATTTT.